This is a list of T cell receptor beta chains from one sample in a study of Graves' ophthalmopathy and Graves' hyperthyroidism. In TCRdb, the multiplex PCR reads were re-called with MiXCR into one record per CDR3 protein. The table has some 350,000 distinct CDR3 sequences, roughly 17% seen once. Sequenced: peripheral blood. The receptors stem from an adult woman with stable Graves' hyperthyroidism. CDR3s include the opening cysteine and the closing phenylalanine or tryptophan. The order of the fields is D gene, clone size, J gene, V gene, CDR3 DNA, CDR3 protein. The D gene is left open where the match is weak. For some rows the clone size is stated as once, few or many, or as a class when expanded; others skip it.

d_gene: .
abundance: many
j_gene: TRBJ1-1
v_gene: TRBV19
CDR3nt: TGTGCCAGTAGTATTAAGGGGTATGGAACTGAAGCTTTCTTT
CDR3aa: CASSIKGYGTEAFF

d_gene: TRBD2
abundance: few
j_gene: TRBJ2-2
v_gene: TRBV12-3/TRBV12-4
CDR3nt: TGTGCCAGCAGGTCCCTAGCGGGAGGTAACACCGGGGAGCTGTTTTTT
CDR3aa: CASRSLAGGNTGELFF

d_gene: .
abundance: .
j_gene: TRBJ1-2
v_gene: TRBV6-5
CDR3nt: TGTGCCAGCAGATTACAAAAAGGCCAGACCGGATTCTATGGCTACACCTTC
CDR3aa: CASRLQKGQTGFYGYTF

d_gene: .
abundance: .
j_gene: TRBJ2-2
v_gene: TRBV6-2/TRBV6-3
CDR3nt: TGTGCCACTCGATACACCGGGGAGCTGTTTTTT
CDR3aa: CATRYTGELFF

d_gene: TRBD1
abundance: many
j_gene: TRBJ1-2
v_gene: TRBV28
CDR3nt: TGTGCCAGCACGATACGGGACAGGGGATATGGCTACACCTTC
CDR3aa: CASTIRDRGYGYTF

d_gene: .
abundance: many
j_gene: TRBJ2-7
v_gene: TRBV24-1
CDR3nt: TGTGCCACCAGTTTGAAGGCAGGGTTACACTACGAGCAGTACTTC
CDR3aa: CATSLKAGLHYEQYF

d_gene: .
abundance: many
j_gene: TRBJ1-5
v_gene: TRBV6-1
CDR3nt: TGTGCCAGCGGTATAGGCGGGACAAGCAATCAGCCCCAGCATTTT
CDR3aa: CASGIGGTSNQPQHF

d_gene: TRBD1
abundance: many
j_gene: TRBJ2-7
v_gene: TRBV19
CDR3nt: TGTGCCAGTAGCGGGACAGGGGGCAGGTACGAGCAGTACTTC
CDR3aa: CASSGTGGRYEQYF

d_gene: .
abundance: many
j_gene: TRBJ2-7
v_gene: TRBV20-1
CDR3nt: TGCAGTGCAAAGAGCAGGGGCTGGTACGAGCAGTACTTC
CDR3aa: CSAKSRGWYEQYF

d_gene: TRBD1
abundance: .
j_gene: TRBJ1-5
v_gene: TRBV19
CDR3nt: TGTGCCAGTAGTCGGACAGGTCCTCAGCCCCAGCATTTT
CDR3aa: CASSRTGPQPQHF

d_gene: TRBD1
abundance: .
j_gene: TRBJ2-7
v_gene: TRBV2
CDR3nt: TGTGCCAGCAGTGCCCGGGACAGGGAGGCCTACGAGCAGTACTTC
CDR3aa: CASSARDREAYEQYF

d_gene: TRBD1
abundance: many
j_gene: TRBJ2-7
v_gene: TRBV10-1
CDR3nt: TGCGCCAGCAGCCGGGACAGGGTGTCGCGTGAGCAGTACTTC
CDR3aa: CASSRDRVSREQYF

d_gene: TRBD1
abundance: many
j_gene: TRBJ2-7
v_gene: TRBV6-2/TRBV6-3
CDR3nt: TGTGCCAGCAGGCCGAGGGGACAGGGGGCGTCCTACGAGCAGTACTTC
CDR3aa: CASRPRGQGASYEQYF

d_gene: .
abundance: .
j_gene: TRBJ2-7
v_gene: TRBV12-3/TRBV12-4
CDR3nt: TGTGCCAGCAGTTTCAGTGCGGGGCTGAGGTACGAGCAGTACTTC
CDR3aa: CASSFSAGLRYEQYF

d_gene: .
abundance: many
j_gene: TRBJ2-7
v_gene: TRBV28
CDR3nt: TGTGCCAGCTTTGATAGCGGACACTACGAGCAGTACTTC
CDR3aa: CASFDSGHYEQYF

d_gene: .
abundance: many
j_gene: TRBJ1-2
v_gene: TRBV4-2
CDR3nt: TGTGCCAGCAGCCAAGATCCGCGGGCCAACTATGGCTACACCTTC
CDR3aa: CASSQDPRANYGYTF

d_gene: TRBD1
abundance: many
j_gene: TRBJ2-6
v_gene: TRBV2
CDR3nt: TGTGCCAGCAGTGAAGTTCCTCCACAGGGGACGGCGTTACCTGGGGCCAACGTCCTGACTTTC
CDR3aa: CASSEVPPQGTALPGANVLTF

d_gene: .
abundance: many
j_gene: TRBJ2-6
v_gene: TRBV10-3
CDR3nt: TGTGCCATCCTATCGGAGGGCGCCAACTCTGGGGCCAACGTCCTGACTTTC
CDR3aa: CAILSEGANSGANVLTF

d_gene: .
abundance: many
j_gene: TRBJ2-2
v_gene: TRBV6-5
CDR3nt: TGTGCCAGCTCCACCGTCAGGGGCCATAGCGGGCAGGAGGTAACCGGGGAGCTGTTTTTT
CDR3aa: CASSTVRGHSGQEVTGELFF

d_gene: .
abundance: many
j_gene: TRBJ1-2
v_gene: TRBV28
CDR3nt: TGTGCCAGCTGCAACGGAGCTAACTATGGCTACACCTTC
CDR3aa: CASCNGANYGYTF

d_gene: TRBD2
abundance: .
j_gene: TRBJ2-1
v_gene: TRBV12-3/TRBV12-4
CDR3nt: TGTGCCAGCAGTCAAAGACTAGCGGGAGCCTACAATGAGCAGTTCTTC
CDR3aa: CASSQRLAGAYNEQFF

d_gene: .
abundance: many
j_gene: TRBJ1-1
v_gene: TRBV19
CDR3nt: TGTGCCAGTAGTATACTCCAGAACACTGAAGCTTTCTTT
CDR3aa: CASSILQNTEAFF

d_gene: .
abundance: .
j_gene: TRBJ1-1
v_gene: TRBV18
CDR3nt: TGTGCCAGCTCACCTGGGGCTCTGACTGAAGCTTTCTTT
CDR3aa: CASSPGALTEAFF

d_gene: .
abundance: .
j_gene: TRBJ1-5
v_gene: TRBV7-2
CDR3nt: TGTGCCAGCAGTCAGGATAGCAATCAGCCCAAGCATTTT
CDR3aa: CASSQDSNQPKHF

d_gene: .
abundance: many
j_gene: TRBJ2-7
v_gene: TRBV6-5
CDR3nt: TGTGCCAGCAGTTACTCATACAGGGACTACGAGCAGTACTTC
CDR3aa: CASSYSYRDYEQYF

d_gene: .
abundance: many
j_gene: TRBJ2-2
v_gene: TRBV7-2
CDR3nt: TGTGCCAGCAGCTCCAGGACGAGGAAGAACGGGGAGCTGTTTTTT
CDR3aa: CASSSRTRKNGELFF

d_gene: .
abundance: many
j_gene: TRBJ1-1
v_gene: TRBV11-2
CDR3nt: TGTGCCAGCAGCCTAAGGCAGGTCCCCCCGCCGAACACTGAAGCTTTCTTT
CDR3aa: CASSLRQVPPPNTEAFF

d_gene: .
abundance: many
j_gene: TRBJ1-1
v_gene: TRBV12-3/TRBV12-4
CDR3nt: TGTGCCAGCAGCCAAGAAATAGCGGTAGCTTTCTTT
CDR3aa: CASSQEIAVAFF

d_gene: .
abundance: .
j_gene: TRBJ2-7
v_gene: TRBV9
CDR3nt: TGTGCCAGCAGCGTAGAGCCCAGCTCCTACGAGCAGTACTTC
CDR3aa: CASSVEPSSYEQYF

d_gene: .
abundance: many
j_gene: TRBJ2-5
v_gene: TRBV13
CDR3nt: TGTGCCAGCAGCTTGCAAAACCCACTAAGCGGGCGGTACCAAGAGACCCAGTACTTC
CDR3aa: CASSLQNPLSGRYQETQYF

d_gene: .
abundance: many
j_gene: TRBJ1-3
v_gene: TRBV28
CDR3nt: TGTGCCAGCACTGGGACTTCCTCTGGAAACACCATATATTTT
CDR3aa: CASTGTSSGNTIYF